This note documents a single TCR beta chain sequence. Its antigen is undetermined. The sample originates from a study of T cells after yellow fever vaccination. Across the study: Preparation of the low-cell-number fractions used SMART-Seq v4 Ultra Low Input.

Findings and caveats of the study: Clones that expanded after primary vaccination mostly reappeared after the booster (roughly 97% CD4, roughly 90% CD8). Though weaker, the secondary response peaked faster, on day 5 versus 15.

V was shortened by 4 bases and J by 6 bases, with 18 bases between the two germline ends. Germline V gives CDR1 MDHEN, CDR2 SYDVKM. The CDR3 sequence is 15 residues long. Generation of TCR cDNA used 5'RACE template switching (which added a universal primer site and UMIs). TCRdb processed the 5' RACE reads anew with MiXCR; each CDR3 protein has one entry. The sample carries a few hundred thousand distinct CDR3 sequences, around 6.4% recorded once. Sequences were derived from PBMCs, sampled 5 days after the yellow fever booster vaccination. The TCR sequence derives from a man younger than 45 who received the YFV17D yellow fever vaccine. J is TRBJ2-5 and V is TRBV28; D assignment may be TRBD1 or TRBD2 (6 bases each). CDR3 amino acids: CASSSLGGTKKTQYF. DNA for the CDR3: TGTGCCAGCAGTTCCTTAGGGGGGACGAAGAAGACCCAGTACTTC.